The source of this T cell receptor beta chain is a study of blood T cell repertoires in COVID-19. Libraries were prepared by immunoSEQ multiplex PCR; TCRdb keeps only in-frame clonotypes and omits some of them. This table holds fewer than 250,000 clones, around nine tenths found once. V lost 3 bases and J 7 bases, leaving 9 bases between the germline ends. CDR3 size: 13 residues. The germline CDR1 and CDR2 sequences are MGHDK and SYGVNS. The genes are TRBV25-1 and TRBJ2-2; D remains unclear. The receptor's source is a man aged 55 to 69 with acute or convalescent COVID-19. The source material was peripheral blood. The chain's CDR3 is CASSDRLYGELFF. The CDR3 bases are TGTGCCAGCAGTGACAGGCTTTACGGGGAGCTGTTTTTT.